The present T cell receptor (beta chain) was sequenced within a study of blood T cell repertoires in COVID-19. Study-level information: Sites across the United States, Italy and Spain contributed samples from acute and convalescent COVID-19. Sources were T cells, B-cell-depleted T cells, or PBMCs; the material itself was cDNA or gDNA.

Trimming pared 0 bases from V and 0 bases from J, leaving 11 bases between. CDR1 and CDR2 from the germline V gene are KGHSH and LQKENI. CDR3 length equals 16 residues. Libraries were prepared by immunoSEQ multiplex PCR; TCRdb keeps only in-frame clonotypes and omits some of them. The sample includes roughly 42,000 clones, about 85% of them seen just once. The genes are TRBV18 and TRBJ1-1; weak D call: TRBD1 (6 bases). This clonotype was obtained from a man in his sixties with acute or convalescent COVID-19. The sample consisted of peripheral blood. CDR3 region: CASSPPIRGMNTEAFF. CDR3 bases: TGTGCCAGCTCACCACCGATAAGGGGGATGAACACTGAAGCTTTCTTT.